The rows below give T cell receptor beta chains drawn from one sample of a study of T cells after yellow fever vaccination. TCRdb analysed the 5' RACE reads with MiXCR anew, one entry per CDR3 protein. The data hold about 260,000 distinct CDR3 sequences, with about 3.5% observed a single time. Sequencing was performed on PBMCs, taken 15 days after the yellow fever booster vaccination. The source is a man aged 18 to 29 who received the YFV17D yellow fever vaccine. Each CDR3 is given with its conserved first and last residue. A D gene is named only where the DNA matches it firmly. Size tells how often a clone was seen (once, few, many) or the class of an expanded clone, and some rows leave it out.

>many|-|TRBV12-3/TRBV12-4|TRBJ2-4
CASSLDTGQWIQYF
TGTGCCAGCAGTTTAGATACAGGGCAGTGGATTCAGTACTTC
>many|-|TRBV5-1|TRBJ2-1
CASSLLDPPNEQFF
TGCGCCAGCAGCTTATTAGATCCCCCCAATGAGCAGTTCTTC
>-|-|TRBV3-1|TRBJ2-5
CASSPEYVETQYF
TGTGCCAGCAGCCCCGAGTATGTGGAGACCCAGTACTTC
>many|TRBD2|TRBV10-2|TRBJ2-3
CASSEGRGDTDTQYF
TGCGCCAGCAGTGAAGGCCGGGGGGACACAGATACGCAGTATTTT
>many|TRBD2|TRBV6-1|TRBJ2-3
CASSGRAGRTDTQYF
TGTGCCAGCAGTGGGAGAGCGGGACGCACAGATACGCAGTATTTT
>many|-|TRBV7-9|TRBJ2-4
CASSTQPLGPYHIQYF
TGTGCCAGCAGCACGCAACCCCTTGGTCCCTATCACATTCAGTACTTC
>many|-|TRBV2|TRBJ2-1
CASRADVGVEFF
TGTGCCAGCAGGGCGGATGTAGGGGTGGAGTTCTTC
>-|-|TRBV7-2|TRBJ1-6
CASSLIRPGSPLHF
TGTGCCAGCAGCTTGATCAGGCCCGGGTCACCCCTCCACTTT
>many|-|TRBV20-1|TRBJ1-6
CSASHNSPLHF
TGCAGTGCTAGCCATAATTCACCCCTCCACTTT
>many|-|TRBV10-3|TRBJ2-4
CAIGPDSLAKNIQYF
TGTGCCATCGGGCCCGATTCATTAGCCAAAAACATTCAGTACTTC
>many|-|TRBV4-1|TRBJ1-6
CASRQVGGNNSPLHF
TGCGCCAGCAGACAAGTGGGAGGGAATAATTCACCCCTCCACTTT
>few|-|TRBV5-1|TRBJ1-1
CASLPAAGGLNTEAFF
TGCGCCAGCCTTCCTGCTGCTGGGGGGTTGAACACTGAAGCTTTCTTT
>many|-|TRBV25-1|TRBJ2-2
CASSERTELFF
TGTGCCAGCAGTGAGAGGACAGAGCTGTTTTTT
>many|-|TRBV6-2/TRBV6-3|TRBJ1-1
CASSYGAKTEAFF
TGTGCCAGCAGTTACGGGGCGAAGACTGAAGCTTTCTTT
>many|TRBD1|TRBV5-1|TRBJ2-7
CASSVPGTGDEQYF
TGCGCCAGCAGCGTGCCCGGGACAGGGGACGAGCAGTACTTC
>many|TRBD2|TRBV4-1|TRBJ2-2
CASSLGLAVNTGELFF
TGCGCCAGCAGCCTAGGACTAGCGGTGAACACCGGGGAGCTGTTTTTT
>many|TRBD2|TRBV2|TRBJ2-7
CASRSGGSTYEQYF
TGTGCCAGCAGGAGCGGGGGTTCCACCTACGAGCAGTACTTC
>many|TRBD2|TRBV7-2|TRBJ2-5
CASSLTTSGQETQYF
TGTGCCAGCAGCCTCACGACTAGCGGGCAAGAGACCCAGTACTTC
>many|-|TRBV14|TRBJ2-7
CASSLRTYEQYF
TGTGCCAGCAGCCTAAGGACCTACGAGCAGTACTTC
>many|-|TRBV20-1|TRBJ2-5
CSAKSRAETQYF
TGCAGTGCCAAGTCCAGGGCGGAGACCCAGTACTTC
>-|-|TRBV20-1|TRBJ1-5
CSARGSSNQPKHF
TGCAGTGCTAGAGGATCGAGCAATCAGCCCAAGCATTTT
>many|-|TRBV6-5|TRBJ2-2
CASSSGQLRSGELFF
TGTGCCAGCAGTTCCGGACAGTTGAGATCCGGGGAGCTGTTTTTT
>many|-|TRBV7-2|TRBJ2-7
CASSLGPLTSGYEQYF
TGTGCCAGCAGCTTAGGACCGCTAACCTCTGGCTACGAGCAGTACTTC
>many|-|TRBV4-3|TRBJ1-3
CASSPGGNTIYF
TGTGCCAGCAGCCCCGGGGGAAACACCATATATTTT
>many|-|TRBV6-2/TRBV6-3|TRBJ2-1
CASGLSISYNEQFF
TGTGCCAGCGGACTATCCATCTCCTACAATGAGCAGTTCTTC
>many|-|TRBV20-1|TRBJ2-1
CSARDRLRVDNEQFF
TGCAGTGCTAGAGATCGACTAAGGGTCGACAATGAGCAGTTCTTC
>-|-|TRBV18|TRBJ2-3
CASSPRYRGAADTQYF
TGTGCCAGCTCACCACGGTACCGGGGGGCCGCAGATACGCAGTATTTT
>many|TRBD2|TRBV27|TRBJ2-5
CASRAGGETQYF
TGTGCCAGCAGGGCGGGGGGGGAGACCCAGTACTTC
>many|TRBD2|TRBV27|TRBJ2-1
CASSRLAGDTYNEQFF
TGTGCCAGCAGTAGACTAGCGGGAGACACCTACAATGAGCAGTTCTTC
>many|-|TRBV2|TRBJ1-1
CASQLQGEAFF
TGTGCCAGTCAGCTACAGGGTGAAGCTTTCTTT
>many|-|TRBV5-1|TRBJ2-3
CASSLLESGQGDTQYF
TGCGCCAGCAGCTTGCTGGAATCTGGGCAGGGAGATACGCAGTATTTT
>few|TRBD1|TRBV18|TRBJ1-2
CASSRDRESYGYTF
TGTGCCAGCTCACGGGACAGGGAGAGCTATGGCTACACCTTC
>many|-|TRBV19|TRBJ1-1
CASSINPGGDTEAFF
TGTGCCAGTAGTATAAATCCGGGAGGGGACACTGAAGCTTTCTTT
>-|-|TRBV23-1|TRBJ1-6
CASSLSPLHF
TGCGCCAGCAGTCTTTCACCCCTCCACTTT
>-|TRBD1|TRBV29-1|TRBJ2-1
CSATRLSGTGVNNEQFF
TGCAGCGCTACCCGCCTCTCCGGGACAGGGGTTAACAATGAGCAGTTCTTC
>few|-|TRBV12-2|TRBJ2-3
CASRLPLRVWGTDTQYF
TGTGCAAGTCGCTTACCGTTGAGGGTGTGGGGCACAGATACGCAGTATTTT
>-|-|TRBV12-3/TRBV12-4|TRBJ1-5
CASSLAQGRNQPQHF
TGTGCCAGCAGTTTGGCTCAGGGCCGCAATCAGCCCCAGCATTTT